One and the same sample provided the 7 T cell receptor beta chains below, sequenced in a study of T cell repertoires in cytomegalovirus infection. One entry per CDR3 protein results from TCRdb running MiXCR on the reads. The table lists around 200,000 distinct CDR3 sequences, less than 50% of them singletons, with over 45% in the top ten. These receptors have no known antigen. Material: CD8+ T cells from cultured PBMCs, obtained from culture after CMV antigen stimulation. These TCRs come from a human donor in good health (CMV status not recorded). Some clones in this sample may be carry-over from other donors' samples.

CDR3 nucleotides: TGTGCCAGCAGTTTTGGGACTAGCGGGAGGCGAAGCACAGATACGCAGTATTTT. It translates to CASSFGTSGRRSTDTQYF. The chain uses TRBV28 and TRBJ2-3; the match to TRBD2 covers 15 bases. The V and J ends lost 3 bases and 0 bases, in that order; junction bases with no gene match: 4. CDR1 is MDHEN, CDR2 SYDVKM, per germline. The CDR3 contains 18 residues.

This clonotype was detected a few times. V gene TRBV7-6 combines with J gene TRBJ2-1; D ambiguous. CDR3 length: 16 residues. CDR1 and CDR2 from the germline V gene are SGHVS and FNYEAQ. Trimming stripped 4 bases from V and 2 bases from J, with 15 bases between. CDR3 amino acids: CASSSTPGGAYNEQFF. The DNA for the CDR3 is TGTGCCAGCAGCTCCACCCCGGGCGGAGCCTACAATGAGCAGTTCTTC.

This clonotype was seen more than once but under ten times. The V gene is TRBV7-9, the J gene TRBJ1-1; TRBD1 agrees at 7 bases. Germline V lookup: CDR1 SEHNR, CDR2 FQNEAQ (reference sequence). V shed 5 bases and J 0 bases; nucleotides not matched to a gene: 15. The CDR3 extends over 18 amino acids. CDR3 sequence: CASSEPGTDPWVNTEAFF. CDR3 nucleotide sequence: TGTGCCAGCAGCGAACCCGGGACAGACCCTTGGGTGAACACTGAAGCTTTCTTT.

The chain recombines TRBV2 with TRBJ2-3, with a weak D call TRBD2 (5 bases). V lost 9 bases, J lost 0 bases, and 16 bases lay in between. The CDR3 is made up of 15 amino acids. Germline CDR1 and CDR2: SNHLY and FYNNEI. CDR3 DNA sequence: TGTGCCAGGACAAGGACTGAGATTAGCACAGATACGCAGTATTTT. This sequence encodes CARTRTEISTDTQYF.

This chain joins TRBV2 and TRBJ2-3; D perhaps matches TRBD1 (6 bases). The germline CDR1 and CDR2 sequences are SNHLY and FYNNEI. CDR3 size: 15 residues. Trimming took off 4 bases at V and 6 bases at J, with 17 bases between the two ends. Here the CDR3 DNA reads TGTGCCAGCAGTGGGGGGACACGAAGCAGGGATACGCAGTATTTT. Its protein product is CASSGGTRSRDTQYF. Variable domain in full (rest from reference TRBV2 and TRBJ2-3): EPEVTQTPSHQVTQMGQEVILRCVPISNHLYFYWYRQILGQKVEFLVSFYNNEISEKSEIFDDQFSVERPDGSNFTLKIRSTKLEDSAMYFCASSGGTRSRDTQYFGPGTRLTVL.

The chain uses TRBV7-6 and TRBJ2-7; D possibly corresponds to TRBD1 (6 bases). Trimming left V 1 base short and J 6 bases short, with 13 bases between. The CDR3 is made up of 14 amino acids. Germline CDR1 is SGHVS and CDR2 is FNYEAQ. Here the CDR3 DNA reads TGTGCCAGCAGCTTAGTACAGGGAGTCGTCGAGCAGTACTTC. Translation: CASSLVQGVVEQYF.

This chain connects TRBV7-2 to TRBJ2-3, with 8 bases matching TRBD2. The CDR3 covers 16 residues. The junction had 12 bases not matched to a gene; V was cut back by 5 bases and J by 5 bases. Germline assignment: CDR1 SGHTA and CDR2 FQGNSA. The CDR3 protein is CASSTGTRGNGDTQYF. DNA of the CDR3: TGTGCCAGCAGCACCGGGACTAGGGGGAATGGAGATACGCAGTATTTT.